The 26 T cell receptor beta chains reported below all come from one sample, sequenced in a study of Ad26.COV2.S vaccination and SARS-CoV-2 variants. The method was immunoSEQ multiplex PCR; TCRdb's version includes in-frame clones alone and lacks a portion of them. The sample shows more than 300,000 clones, 86% of them seen only once. As to treatment: 19 received Ad26.COV2.S at low or high dose, single or two shots; about 5 received placebo; per-sample allocation not given. Sampling was performed 63 days after the first vaccine or placebo injection. Sequencing used peripheral blood, obtained in a trial of Ad26.COV2.S vaccine versus placebo. These TCRs come from a person between 18 and 65 years old who received the Ad26.COV2.S COVID-19 vaccine or a placebo.

The CDR3, as DNA: TGCAGTGCTAGTGGGTCAGAGCAGTACTTC. Encoded protein: CSASGSEQYF. This chain links TRBV20-1 with TRBJ2-7, with D unresolved. The CDR3 length is 10 residues. CDR1 and CDR2 (germline): DFQATT, SNEGSKA (reference sequence). V was shortened by 3 bases and J by 7 bases, with 7 bases between the two germline ends.

This chain links TRBV7-2 with TRBJ1-5, with D possibly being TRBD1 (6 bases). This CDR3 has 14 residues. Germline V gene lookup returns CDR1 SGHTA and CDR2 FQGNSA. V was shortened by 1 base and J by 7 bases, with 11 bases between the two germline ends. The CDR3 region is CASSLDRVRQPQHF. The DNA of the CDR3 is TGTGCCAGCAGCTTAGACAGGGTGCGGCAGCCCCAGCATTTT.

The gene calls are TRBV6-5 and TRBJ1-5; 8 positions match TRBD1. This CDR3 is 14 amino acids long. Per the germline V gene, CDR1 is MNHEY and CDR2 is SVGAGI. V shed 6 bases and J 3 bases; nucleotides not matched to a gene: 4. The CDR3 here is CASSPGGSNQPQHF. CDR3 DNA: TGTGCCAGCAGCCCAGGGGGCTCCAATCAGCCCCAGCATTTT.

The gene calls are TRBV5-1 and TRBJ2-1, with 12 nucleotides matching TRBD2. This CDR3 has 15 residues. Trimming cost V 4 bases and J 8 bases; bases outside gene matches: 7. Germline CDR1 reads SGHRS; CDR2 reads YFSETQ. Here the CDR3 DNA reads TGCGCCAGCAGCGAACTAGCGGGGGGAGGCGATGAGCAGTTCTTC. Translated: CASSELAGGGDEQFF.

The chain has TRBV29-1 and TRBJ1-2; 7 bases agree with TRBD1. CDR1 is SQVTM, CDR2 ANQGSEA, per germline. Unmatched junction bases numbered 7, after V lost 6 bases and J lost 3 bases. The length of the CDR3 is 13 residues. CDR3 bases: TGCAGCGTCCGACAGGGTTTGGACTATGGCTACACCTTC. This translates into CSVRQGLDYGYTF.

V usage is TRBV5-5 and J usage is TRBJ1-5; weak D call: TRBD1 (6 bases). Germline V CDR1 and CDR2: SGHKS, YYEKEE (reference sequence). Trimming removed 0 bases at V and 3 bases at J, with 7 bases between. The CDR3 has 14 residues. The DNA for the CDR3 is TGTGCCAGCAGCTTGGACAGGGCCAATCAGCCCCAGCATTTT. Translation: CASSLDRANQPQHF.

V and J are TRBV5-1 and TRBJ2-2, with 12 positions matching TRBD2. CDR3 size: 18 residues. Germline V gives CDR1 SGHRS, CDR2 YFSETQ. The V segment lost 1 base and the J segment 1 base; nucleotides outside the gene matches: 5. Here the CDR3 DNA reads TGCGCCAGCAGCTTGTTGGCTAGCGGGGGGGTGAACACCGGGGAGCTGTTTTTT. Residues: CASSLLASGGVNTGELFF.

This clone was detected a few times. The chain carries TRBV9 and TRBJ2-7; no definite D call. The V gene lost 9 bases and the J gene lost 4 bases, with 5 bases spanning the gap. Per the germline V gene, CDR1 is SGDLS and CDR2 is YYNGEE. The CDR3 is 9 residues long. CDR3 loop: CATPYEQYF. CDR3 DNA: TGTGCCACTCCTTACGAGCAGTACTTC.

The chain uses TRBV19 and TRBJ1-5, with TRBD1 identical over 11 bases. The germline gives CDR1 LNHDA, CDR2 SQIVND (reference sequence). Trimming at V came to 6 bases and at J to 5 bases, leaving 12 bases not matched to a gene. The CDR3 loop spans 17 amino acids. CDR3 amino acids: CASSPDRGRGRDQPQHF. DNA of the CDR3: TGTGCCAGTAGCCCGGACAGGGGGCGCGGTAGGGATCAGCCCCAGCATTTT. Using reference TRBV19 and TRBJ1-5 for the parts outside the CDR3, the full variable domain is DGGITQSPKYLFRKEGQNVTLSCEQNLNHDAMYWYRQDPGQGLRLIYYSQIVNDFQKGDIAEGYSVSREKKESFPLTVTSAQKNPTAFYLCASSPDRGRGRDQPQHFGDGTRLSIL.

The chain carries TRBV9 and TRBJ2-7, with D perhaps given as TRBD1 or TRBD2 (5 bases each). This CDR3 contains 14 residues. V lost 4 bases, J lost 4 bases, and 15 bases lay in between. Germline-derived CDR1 and CDR2 are SGDLS and YYNGEE. The CDR3 sequence: CASSPGTGTYEQYF. As DNA, the CDR3 is TGTGCCAGCAGCCCGGGGACCGGGACGTACGAGCAGTACTTC. Supplemented by reference TRBV9 and TRBJ2-7, the full variable domain reads DSGVTQTPKHLITATGQRVTLRCSPRSGDLSVYWYQQSLDQGLQFLIQYYNGEERAKGNILERFSAQQFPDLHSELNLSSLELGDSALYFCASSPGTGTYEQYFGPGTRLTVT.

The genes are TRBV15 and TRBJ2-7, with 7 bases lining up with TRBD2. J was trimmed by 4 bases and V by 1 base; bases with no gene match: 7. Germline CDR1 LNHNV, CDR2 YYDKDF (reference sequence). The CDR3 extends over 15 amino acids. The DNA of the CDR3 is TGTGCCACCAGCAGAGGTGGCGGGGGAGTGTACGAGCAGTACTTC. Translation: CATSRGGGGVYEQYF.

In this sample, this clone turned up once. This sequence joins TRBV23-1 and TRBJ2-7; 8 positions agree with TRBD1. TRBV23-1 is filed as an ORF, its function uncertain. V shed 0 bases and J 5 bases; nucleotides not matched to a gene: 18. The CDR3 consists of 19 residues. The CDR3 DNA reads as TGCGCCAGCAGTCAATCTCAAGGTCCTGGGGCAGGGGGCATACACGAGCAGTACTTC. Amino acid sequence: CASSQSQGPGAGGIHEQYF.

The CDR3 sequence: CASSLGWQGQETQYF. As DNA, the CDR3 is TGCGCCAGCAGCTTGGGTTGGCAGGGCCAAGAGACCCAGTACTTC. V is TRBV5-1 and J is TRBJ2-5; D perhaps matches TRBD1 (5 bases). Trimming stripped 0 bases from V and 1 base from J, with 10 bases between. Per the germline V gene, CDR1 is SGHRS and CDR2 is YFSETQ. The CDR3 sequence is 15 residues long.

J is TRBJ1-5 and V is TRBV5-3; TRBD1 might be the D (5 bases). Being an ORF, TRBV5-3 has a function that is uncertain. The CDR3 sequence is 15 residues long. V gave up 4 bases and J gave up 5 bases, with 16 bases separating them. The chain's CDR3 is CARSLNTGYHQPQHF. In nucleotides, the CDR3 is TGTGCCAGAAGCCTTAATACAGGCTACCATCAGCCCCAGCATTTT.

In this sample, this clone turned up a few times. The chain links TRBV5-1 to TRBJ2-7; TRBD2 aligns across 9 bases. Germline V gives CDR1 SGHRS, CDR2 YFSETQ. The CDR3 consists of 17 residues. J gave up 6 bases and V 2 bases, and 15 bases lay outside the gene matches. In DNA, the CDR3 is TGCGCCAGCAGCTTTCTTGCTAGCGGGGTCACTACTTCCGAGCAGTACTTC. Its translation is CASSFLASGVTTSEQYF.

The rearrangement uses TRBV11-2 and TRBJ1-2, with D maybe TRBD1 (5 bases). The CDR3 is made up of 14 amino acids. Trimming stripped 0 bases from V and 8 bases from J, with 13 bases between. CDR1 is SGHAT and CDR2 is FQNNGV in the germline V gene. CDR3 nucleotides: TGTGCCAGCAGCTTAGATGGGGGGGTTTACGGCTACACCTTC. Protein sequence: CASSLDGGVYGYTF.

The V and J genes are TRBV3-1 (or the pseudogene TRBV3-2) and TRBJ2-5; TRBD2 might be the D (6 bases). Germline V gives CDR1 LGHDT, CDR2 YNNKEL (reference sequence). V was shortened by 4 bases and J by 5 bases, with 17 bases between the two germline ends. The CDR3 sequence is 15 residues long. The CDR3 sequence is CASSRALEGRETQYF. The DNA of the CDR3 is TGTGCCAGCAGCCGCGCGCTCGAGGGGAGGGAGACCCAGTACTTC.

In DNA, the CDR3 is TGTGCCAGCAGGGAACCGAGGTCGGGCCTTGATGAGCAGTTCTTC. Translated: CASREPRSGLDEQFF. The J gene is TRBJ2-1, the V gene TRBV7-9, with D unresolved. Trimming pared 6 bases from V and 8 bases from J, leaving 20 bases between. This CDR3 comprises 15 residues. From germline, CDR1 is SEHNR and CDR2 FQNEAQ (reference sequence).

This clone was recorded once. V is TRBV4-3 and J is TRBJ1-4, with D perhaps matching TRBD1 (6 bases). V was trimmed by 1 base and J by 6 bases, leaving 12 bases between them. The CDR3 runs to 15 residues. Germline V gene sequence: CDR1 LGHNA, CDR2 YSLEER. The CDR3 coding sequence is TGCGCCAGCAGCCAAGCACAGGGATCTTATGAAAAACTGTTTTTT. It encodes CASSQAQGSYEKLFF.

This clone came up a few times. This chain connects TRBV7-9 to TRBJ2-5; D not certain. Between the trimmed V and J ends, which lost 5 bases and 2 bases, there was a span of 12 bases. This CDR3 spans 14 amino acids. Germline assignment: CDR1 SEHNR and CDR2 FQNEAQ (reference sequence). The CDR3 DNA sequence: TGTGCCAGCAGCCTCCAGACCCCACAAGAGACCCAGTACTTC. It translates to CASSLQTPQETQYF.

V and J are TRBV19 and TRBJ1-3; the D gene is possibly TRBD1 (5 bases). Trimming removed 4 bases at V and 0 bases at J, with 10 bases between. Germline CDR1 and CDR2: LNHDA and SQIVND (reference sequence). The CDR3 is 15 amino acids. CDR3 residues: CASSKGRNSGNTIYF. The CDR3, as DNA: TGTGCCAGTAGTAAGGGACGGAACTCTGGAAACACCATATATTTT. Complete variable domain (other parts from reference TRBV19 and TRBJ1-3): DGGITQSPKYLFRKEGQNVTLSCEQNLNHDAMYWYRQDPGQGLRLIYYSQIVNDFQKGDIAEGYSVSREKKESFPLTVTSAQKNPTAFYLCASSKGRNSGNTIYFGEGSWLTVV.

In nucleotides, the CDR3 is TGTGCCAGCAGCCTCAAGGGAACGGGACAGGGGTACCACGAGCAGTACTTC. This translates into CASSLKGTGQGYHEQYF. The chain employs TRBV7-9 and TRBJ2-7, with 10 bases matching TRBD1. Germline CDR1 and CDR2: SEHNR and FQNEAQ (reference sequence). V gave up 5 bases and J gave up 5 bases; unmatched junction bases: 15. The CDR3 is 17 amino acids.

J is TRBJ2-5 and V is TRBV7-9, with TRBD2 as a possible D gene (5 bases). Looked up from germline, CDR1 is SEHNR and CDR2 is FQNEAQ (reference sequence). Trimming cost V 5 bases and J 7 bases, with 14 bases left between them. This CDR3 is built from 13 residues. The CDR3 reads CASSTRPEGTQYF. The CDR3 DNA follows: TGTGCCAGCAGCACGAGACCCGAGGGGACCCAGTACTTC.

This chain uses TRBV7-2 with TRBJ1-1, with D possibly matching TRBD1 (6 bases). CDR3 length: 14 residues. Germline V gives CDR1 SGHTA, CDR2 FQGNSA. The ends were cut back, 1 base at V and 4 bases at J, with 10 bases in the middle. This CDR3 is CASSLGTVGTEAFF. The DNA for the CDR3 is TGTGCCAGCAGCTTAGGGACAGTAGGCACTGAAGCTTTCTTT.

The chain has TRBV7-2 and TRBJ1-4; possible D gene TRBD1, 6 bases. Germline V lookup: CDR1 SGHTA, CDR2 FQGNSA. CDR3 size: 15 residues. Trimming removed 6 bases at V and 5 bases at J, with 16 bases between. The CDR3 protein is CASRIQGKGNEKLFF. The CDR3 nucleotides read TGTGCCAGCAGAATCCAGGGGAAAGGGAATGAAAAACTGTTTTTT. Drawing the rest from reference TRBV7-2 and TRBJ1-4, the complete variable domain is GAGVSQSPSNKVTEKGKDVELRCDPISGHTALYWYRQSLGQGLEFLIYFQGNSAPDKSGLPSDRFSAERTGGSVSTLTIQRTQQEDSAVYLCASRIQGKGNEKLFFGSGTQLSVL.

This clone occurred a few times. The chain recombines TRBV7-2 with TRBJ2-7, with D maybe TRBD2 (5 bases). The CDR3 is made up of 17 amino acids. V gave up 5 bases and J gave up 7 bases, with 27 bases separating them. The germline gives CDR1 SGHTA, CDR2 FQGNSA. This CDR3 reads CASSQQISYGHSGEQYF. The CDR3 DNA sequence: TGTGCCAGCAGCCAACAAATCAGTTACGGGCACTCGGGGGAGCAGTACTTC.